The clone carrying this T cell receptor (beta chain) was recorded a few times. What it binds is unknown. TCRdb fed the 5' RACE reads into MiXCR, producing one record per CDR3 protein. This table has 80,000 to 100,000 distinct CDR3 sequences, 7.5% to 9% appearing once. This CDR3 region has 13 residues. Trimming removed 6 bases at V and 10 bases at J, with 16 bases between. The germline gives CDR1 MNHEY, CDR2 SVGAGI. The entry originates in a study of CD8 T cells in ankylosing spondylitis. Overall study findings and caveats: Reportedly, matched ankylosing spondylitis synovial fluid was significantly enriched for disease-linked clones. Within ankylosing spondylitis blood, a TCR beta motif made up of fewer than ten highly homologous variants appeared to be characteristic.

The sequenced sample was blood, either unsorted or a sorted T cell fraction (not recorded which). The rearrangement uses TRBV6-5 and TRBJ2-1; the D gene is possibly TRBD1 (5 bases). The receptor comes from a male donor with ankylosing spondylitis or in good health (not recorded which). This CDR3 reads CASSHTQTEEQFF. The CDR3 DNA is TGTGCCAGCAGCCATACCCAGACAGAAGAGCAGTTCTTC.